A selection of T cell receptor beta chains follows, all from one sample in a study of cytomegalovirus exposure and HLA in healthy donors. TCRdb keeps only in-frame clones here, not all; method: immunoSEQ multiplex PCR. The table shows approximately 150,000 clones, with 81% occurring only once. Sequencing was done on a sample of PBMCs. The receptors come from a woman younger than 35 in good health and CMV-seropositive. Both conserved end residues are part of each CDR3. Each record gives: V gene, J gene, CDR3 length, clone size, D gene, CDR3 protein, CDR3 DNA. D genes are given only for firm matches. Some rows have no size entry. The others give once, few or many, or a class for an expanded clone.

>TRBV13|TRBJ1-2|15|once|TRBD1
CASSSTGDRNYGYTF
TGTGCCAGCAGCTCCACAGGGGACCGAAACTATGGCTACACCTTC
>TRBV6-5|TRBJ1-2|13|NA|TRBD1
CASSLGQDDGYTF
TGTGCCAGCAGCCTAGGACAGGATGATGGCTACACCTTC
>TRBV7-9|TRBJ2-7|16|NA|TRBD2
CASSGGVEWSSYEQYF
TGTGCCAGCAGTGGGGGGGTTGAGTGGAGCTCCTACGAGCAGTACTTC
>TRBV4-2|TRBJ2-1|15|NA|TRBD1
CASSQGQGINNEQFF
TGTGCCAGCAGCCAGGGACAGGGGATTAACAATGAGCAGTTCTTC
>TRBV6-5|TRBJ1-2|13|NA|NA
CASSYLGKYGYTF
TGTGCCAGCAGTTACTTGGGCAAGTATGGCTACACCTTC
>TRBV5-6|TRBJ2-7|14|NA|NA
CASSLGDSAYEQYF
TGTGCCAGCAGCTTGGGGGACTCCGCCTACGAGCAGTACTTC
>TRBV4-2|TRBJ2-7|17|NA|TRBD2
CASSQAPLAGPSYEQYF
TGTGCCAGCAGCCAAGCCCCTCTAGCGGGGCCGTCCTACGAGCAGTACTTC
>TRBV7-9|TRBJ2-7|13|NA|TRBD1
CASSARDSPGRYF
TGTGCCAGCAGCGCCAGGGACAGCCCTGGTAGGTACTTC
>TRBV2|TRBJ2-7|15|NA|NA
CASSGRNRVAPEQYF
TGTGCCAGCAGTGGACGAAACAGGGTAGCCCCCGAGCAGTACTTC
>TRBV6-1|TRBJ1-4|15|NA|NA
CASSTDSSTNEKLFF
TGTGCCAGCAGTACCGACAGTTCAACTAATGAAAAACTGTTTTTT
>TRBV6-1|TRBJ1-3|11|NA|NA
CAGSRSDTIYF
TGTGCCGGATCGCGGTCGGACACCATATATTTT
>TRBV19|TRBJ1-2|14|NA|NA
CASSIARRTNGYTF
TGTGCCAGTAGTATAGCTCGGAGAACCAATGGCTACACCTTC
>TRBV19|TRBJ2-1|13|NA|TRBD1
CASSGTDRGTQFF
TGTGCCAGTAGTGGGACGGACAGGGGTACGCAGTTCTTC
>TRBV2|TRBJ2-7|16|NA|TRBD1
CASRDLLGQVYYEQYF
TGTGCCAGCAGGGACCTCCTTGGACAGGTTTACTACGAGCAGTACTTC
>TRBV7-9|TRBJ1-2|15|few|TRBD1
CASSLVDRANYGYTF
TGTGCCAGCAGCTTAGTTGACAGGGCTAACTATGGCTACACCTTC
>TRBV29-1|TRBJ1-1|13|NA|NA
CSVRGRGRTEAFF
TGCAGCGTTAGGGGCAGGGGACGGACTGAAGCTTTCTTT
>TRBV5-4|TRBJ2-5|15|NA|TRBD2
CASSQGRGDQETQYF
TGTGCCAGCAGCCAAGGGCGGGGGGACCAAGAGACCCAGTACTTC
>TRBV5-1|TRBJ1-1|13|NA|TRBD1
CASSRAGQVEAFF
TGCGCCAGCAGCCGAGCAGGACAGGTAGAAGCTTTCTTT
>TRBV27|TRBJ2-7|16|NA|TRBD1
CASSLGSGTEIYEQYF
TGTGCCAGCAGTTTAGGTTCAGGGACAGAGATCTACGAGCAGTACTTC
>TRBV2|TRBJ2-1|22|few|TRBD2
CASMPTSGGPMTQYLLWNEQFF
TGTGCCAGCATGCCGACTAGCGGGGGGCCAATGACCCAATACCTCCTTTGGAATGAGCAGTTCTTC
>TRBV2|TRBJ1-3|18|NA|TRBD1
CASSEATGTGVSGNTIYF
TGTGCCAGCAGTGAAGCGACCGGGACAGGGGTCTCTGGAAACACCATATATTTT
>TRBV7-2|TRBJ2-2|14|NA|NA
CASSLSGVLGELFF
TGTGCCAGCAGCTTATCAGGGGTGCTCGGGGAGCTGTTTTTT
>TRBV19|TRBJ1-1|14|NA|NA
CASSIQGRYTEAFF
TGTGCCAGTAGTATCCAGGGCAGGTACACTGAAGCTTTCTTT
>TRBV19|TRBJ1-2|13|few|NA
CASGPVGALGYTF
TGTGCCAGTGGGCCTGTAGGGGCTCTTGGCTACACCTTC
>TRBV29-1|TRBJ2-7|15|few|NA
CSVALGRRPSYEQYF
TGCAGCGTCGCTCTGGGCCGCAGGCCTTCCTACGAGCAGTACTTC
>TRBV6-5|TRBJ2-1|15|NA|TRBD2
CASSPSGALYNEQFF
TGTGCCAGCAGCCCGAGCGGGGCCCTCTACAATGAGCAGTTCTTC
>TRBV2|TRBJ2-5|15|NA|TRBD2
CASTRLAAYLETQYF
TGTGCCAGCACTCGGCTAGCGGCTTACCTGGAGACCCAGTACTTC
>TRBV13|TRBJ1-6|13|NA|NA
CASSAGGVVPLHF
TGTGCCAGCAGCGCCGGCGGGGTGGTCCCCCTCCACTTT
>TRBV7-9|TRBJ1-6|15|few|TRBD1
CASSFRTGADSPLHF
TGTGCCAGCAGCTTTCGGACAGGGGCAGATTCACCCCTCCACTTT
>TRBV28|TRBJ2-7|11|once|NA
CASSFTYEQYF
TGTGCCAGCAGTTTCACCTACGAGCAGTACTTC
>TRBV10-3|TRBJ2-5|15|once|TRBD2
CAISQLAGDRETQYF
TGTGCCATCAGTCAACTAGCGGGGGATCGAGAGACCCAGTACTTC
>TRBV5-4|TRBJ1-1|15|NA|NA
CASSLDPRANTEAFF
TGTGCCAGCAGCTTGGACCCCAGGGCAAACACTGAAGCTTTCTTT
>TRBV30|TRBJ1-5|15|once|NA
CAWSPNRRGNQPQHF
TGTGCCTGGAGTCCCAACAGGAGAGGCAATCAGCCCCAGCATTTT
>TRBV15|TRBJ1-5|20|few|NA
CATSRDWGRRPGSTNQPQHF
TGTGCCACCAGCAGAGATTGGGGGCGGCGCCCCGGTAGCACCAATCAGCCCCAGCATTTT
>TRBV7-2|TRBJ1-4|15|NA|NA
CASSSFIATNEKLFF
TGTGCCAGCAGCTCCTTCATAGCAACTAATGAAAAACTGTTTTTT
>TRBV7-2|TRBJ1-2|15|NA|TRBD1
CASSSTEVQGGGYTF
TGTGCCAGCAGCTCCACAGAGGTCCAGGGGGGAGGCTACACCTTC
>TRBV7-2|TRBJ1-2|15|NA|TRBD1
CASSSKGQTSYGYTF
TGTGCCAGCAGCTCGAAGGGACAGACGTCCTATGGCTACACCTTC
>TRBV29-1|TRBJ2-2|14|once|NA
CSVGSPLVTGELFF
TGCAGCGTCGGGAGCCCCCTAGTAACCGGGGAGCTGTTTTTT
>TRBV6-1|TRBJ2-5|16|NA|TRBD2
CASSEALWGGKETQYF
TGTGCCAGCAGTGAAGCGTTATGGGGGGGGAAAGAGACCCAGTACTTC
>TRBV19|TRBJ2-1|14|NA|TRBD2
CASSTPGLADEQFF
TGTGCCAGTAGTACGCCGGGACTAGCAGATGAGCAGTTCTTC
>TRBV7-6|TRBJ2-3|18|NA|TRBD2
CASSSGTSGGVSTDTQYF
TGTGCCAGCAGCTCTGGGACTAGCGGGGGGGTATCCACAGATACGCAGTATTTT
>TRBV2|TRBJ1-5|13|few|TRBD1
CASSQQGTQPQHF
TGTGCCAGCAGTCAACAGGGGACTCAGCCCCAGCATTTT
>TRBV2|TRBJ1-2|15|NA|NA
CASSEAVSINYGYTF
TGTGCCAGCAGTGAAGCAGTCAGTATTAACTATGGCTACACCTTC
>TRBV7-8|TRBJ2-7|11|NA|NA
CASSLREEQYF
TGTGCCAGCAGTCTTCGGGAGGAGCAGTACTTC
>TRBV18|TRBJ2-2|20|NA|TRBD1
CASSPPGQVLFGFNTGELFF
TGTGCCAGCTCACCACCGGGACAGGTTCTTTTTGGGTTTAACACCGGGGAGCTGTTTTTT
>TRBV28|TRBJ2-3|18|NA|NA
CASSLFFRQDHSTDTQYF
TGTGCCAGCAGTTTATTCTTTCGACAGGACCATAGCACAGATACGCAGTATTTT
>TRBV27|TRBJ2-1|15|NA|TRBD1
CASSTGTGGWNEQFF
TGTGCCAGCAGCACCGGGACAGGGGGTTGGAATGAGCAGTTCTTC
>TRBV5-1|TRBJ2-2|13|NA|NA
CASGQQITGELFF
TGCGCCAGCGGGCAGCAGATCACCGGGGAGCTGTTTTTT
>TRBV7-2|TRBJ1-3|14|NA|NA
CASSPAGTGNTIYF
TGTGCCAGCAGCCCCGCAGGTACAGGAAACACCATATATTTT
>TRBV16|TRBJ2-3|13|NA|NA
CASSSMVPDTQYF
TGTGCCAGCAGCTCTATGGTCCCAGATACGCAGTATTTT
>TRBV11-3|TRBJ2-6|18|NA|TRBD1
CASSPGPWTGSGANVLTF
TGTGCCAGCAGCCCCGGCCCCTGGACAGGGTCTGGGGCCAACGTCCTGACTTTC
>TRBV10-3|TRBJ2-6|15|NA|NA
CAISLELSGANVLTF
TGTGCCATCAGCCTTGAACTCTCTGGGGCCAACGTCCTGACTTTC
>TRBV29-1|TRBJ2-7|18|NA|TRBD2
CSVEARVGLAGGYYEQYF
TGCAGCGTTGAAGCCAGGGTGGGGCTAGCGGGGGGTTACTACGAGCAGTACTTC